The 3 T cell receptor beta chains in this list originate from one sample, sequenced in a study of identical twins. TCRdb used MiXCR to reprocess the 5' RACE reads, holding one entry per CDR3 protein. The sample contains about 720,000 distinct CDR3 sequences, over 8.5% of which appear only once. Separately, the same data were catalogued under a study of yellow fever vaccine responses in identical twins.

The sequencing input was PBMCs. Receptors originate from a woman aged 18 to 35 in good health.

There are a few counts of this clonotype. The J gene is TRBJ2-7, the V gene TRBV20-1, with 14 positions matching TRBD2. The germline V gene has CDR1 DFQATT and CDR2 SNEGSKA (reference sequence). V lost 5 bases, J lost 3 bases, and 9 bases stayed unmatched. The CDR3 is 16 residues long. This CDR3 is CSAQLGTSGRLYEQYF. The CDR3 nucleotides read TGCAGTGCTCAACTGGGGACTAGCGGGAGACTCTACGAGCAGTACTTC.

This clonotype was detected a few times. The chain links TRBV9 to TRBJ2-5, with D perhaps TRBD2 (6 bases). The length of the CDR3 is 13 residues. Germline lookup yields CDR1 SGDLS and CDR2 YYNGEE. V gave up 3 bases and J gave up 5 bases, with 11 bases separating them. The CDR3, as DNA: TGTGCCAGCAGCGCTGCAGGGACTGAGACCCAGTACTTC. Its protein is CASSAAGTETQYF.

This clonotype was observed many times. The CDR3 protein is CASSLIRFQPQHF. DNA of the CDR3: TGTGCCAGCAGTTTAATTAGGTTTCAGCCCCAGCATTTT. V is TRBV12-3 or TRBV12-4 and J is TRBJ1-5; D uncertain. Trimming cost V 2 bases and J 6 bases, with 8 bases left between them. CDR3 size: 13 residues.